This note documents a single T cell receptor beta chain sequence. The data were taken from a study of blood T cell repertoires in COVID-19. Profiled with immunoSEQ multiplex PCR; TCRdb holds only in-frame clones, not every one. The sample lists approximately 52,000 clones; approximately 85% were seen once. V lost 6 bases, J lost 6 bases, and 20 bases lay in between. The CDR3 has 15 residues. CDR1 and CDR2 from the germline V gene are MNHNS and SASEGT. The receptor's source is a human donor in a cohort sampled during active COVID-19. Sequencing was carried out using peripheral blood. This chain uses TRBV6-1 with TRBJ1-1; the D is unclear. The CDR3: CASSHPTEYGPEAFF. In DNA form, the CDR3 reads TGTGCCAGCAGCCACCCCACAGAATACGGCCCTGAAGCTTTCTTT.